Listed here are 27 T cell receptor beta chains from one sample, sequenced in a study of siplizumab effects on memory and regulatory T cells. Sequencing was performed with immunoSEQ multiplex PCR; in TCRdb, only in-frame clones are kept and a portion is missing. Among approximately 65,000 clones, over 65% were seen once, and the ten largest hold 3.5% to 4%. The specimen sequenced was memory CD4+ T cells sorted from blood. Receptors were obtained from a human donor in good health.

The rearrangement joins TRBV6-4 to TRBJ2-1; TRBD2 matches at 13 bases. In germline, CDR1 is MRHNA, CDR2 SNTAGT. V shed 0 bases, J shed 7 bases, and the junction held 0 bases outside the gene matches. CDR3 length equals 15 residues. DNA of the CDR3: TGTGCCAGCAGTGACTCACTAGCGGGGGGGAATGAGCAGTTCTTC. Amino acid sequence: CASSDSLAGGNEQFF.

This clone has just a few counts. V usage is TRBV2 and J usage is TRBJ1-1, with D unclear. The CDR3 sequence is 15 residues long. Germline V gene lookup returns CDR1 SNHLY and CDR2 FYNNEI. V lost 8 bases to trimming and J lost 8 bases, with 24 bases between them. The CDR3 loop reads CASARLTSRTDEAFF. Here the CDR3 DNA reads TGTGCCAGCGCCCGGTTAACTTCTCGGACGGACGAAGCTTTCTTT. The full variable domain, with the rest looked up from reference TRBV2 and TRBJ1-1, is EPEVTQTPSHQVTQMGQEVILRCVPISNHLYFYWYRQILGQKVEFLVSFYNNEISEKSEIFDDQFSVERPDGSNFTLKIRSTKLEDSAMYFCASARLTSRTDEAFFGQGTRLTVV.

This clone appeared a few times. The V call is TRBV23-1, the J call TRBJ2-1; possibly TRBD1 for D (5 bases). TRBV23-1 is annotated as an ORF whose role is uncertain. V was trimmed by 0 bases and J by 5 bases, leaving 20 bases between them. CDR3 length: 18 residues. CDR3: CASSQSGPGPGLHNEQFF. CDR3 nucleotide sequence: TGCGCCAGCAGTCAATCGGGGCCGGGCCCCGGCCTCCACAATGAGCAGTTCTTC.

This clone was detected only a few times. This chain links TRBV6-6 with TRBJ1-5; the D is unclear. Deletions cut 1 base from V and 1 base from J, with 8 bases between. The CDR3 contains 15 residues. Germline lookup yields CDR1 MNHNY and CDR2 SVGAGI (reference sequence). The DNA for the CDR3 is TGTGCCAGCAGTTACTACGGAGGGAGCAATCAGCCCCAGCATTTT. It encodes CASSYYGGSNQPQHF.

CDR3 in DNA: TGTGCCATCAGTGGGGCGGGAGGGCCGAGTGATACGCAGTATTTT. This codes for CAISGAGGPSDTQYF. J is TRBJ2-3 and V is TRBV10-3; 9 nucleotides align to TRBD2. Germline V CDR1 and CDR2: ENHRY, SYGVKD. The CDR3 spans 15 residues. With V trimmed by 4 bases and J by 6 bases, 8 bases remained unmatched.

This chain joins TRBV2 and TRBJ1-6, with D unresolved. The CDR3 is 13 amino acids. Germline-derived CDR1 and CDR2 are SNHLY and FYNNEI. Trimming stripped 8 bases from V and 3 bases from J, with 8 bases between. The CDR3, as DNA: TGTGCCAGCTCTGGATACTATAATTCACCCCTCCACTTT. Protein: CASSGYYNSPLHF.

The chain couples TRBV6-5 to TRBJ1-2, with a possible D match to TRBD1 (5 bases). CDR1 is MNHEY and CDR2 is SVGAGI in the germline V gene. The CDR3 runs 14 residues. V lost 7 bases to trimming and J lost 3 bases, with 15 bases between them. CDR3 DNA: TGTGCCAGCAAAATCGGGGACCGCGACTATGGCTACACCTTC. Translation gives CASKIGDRDYGYTF.

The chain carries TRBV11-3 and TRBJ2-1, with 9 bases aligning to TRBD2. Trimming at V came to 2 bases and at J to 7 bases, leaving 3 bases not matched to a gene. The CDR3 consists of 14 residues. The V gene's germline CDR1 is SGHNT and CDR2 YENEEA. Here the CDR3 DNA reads TGTGCCAGCAGCTTACTTAGCGGGAGTAATGAGCAGTTCTTC. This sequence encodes CASSLLSGSNEQFF. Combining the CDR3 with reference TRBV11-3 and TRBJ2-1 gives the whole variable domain EAGVVQSPRYKIIEKKQPVAFWCNPISGHNTLYWYLQNLGQGPELLIRYENEEAVDDSQLPKDRFSAERLKGVDSTLKIQPAELGDSAVYLCASSLLSGSNEQFFGPGTRLTVL.

Here the CDR3 DNA reads TGTGCCAGCAGCCGAACGGTGAGCTCCTACAATGAGCAGTTCTTC. It codes for CASSRTVSSYNEQFF. The chain joins TRBV11-2 to TRBJ2-1; no definite D call. This CDR3 is 15 amino acids long. The ends were cut back, 5 bases at V and 0 bases at J, with 11 bases in the middle. CDR1 and CDR2 (germline): SGHAT, FQNNGV.

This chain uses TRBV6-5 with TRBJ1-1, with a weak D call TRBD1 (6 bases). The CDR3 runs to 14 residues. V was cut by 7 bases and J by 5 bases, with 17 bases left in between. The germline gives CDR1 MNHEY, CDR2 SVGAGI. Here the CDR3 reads CASTRGGRGTEAFF. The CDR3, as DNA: TGTGCCAGCACCCGTGGGGGAAGGGGGACTGAAGCTTTCTTT.

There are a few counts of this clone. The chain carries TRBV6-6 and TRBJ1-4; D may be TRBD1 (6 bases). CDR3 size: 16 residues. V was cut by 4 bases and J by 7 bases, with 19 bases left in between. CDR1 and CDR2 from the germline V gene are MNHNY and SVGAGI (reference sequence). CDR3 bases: TGTGCCAGCAGTTCTGGGATCCGCCGAGGGGGTGAAAAACTGTTTTTT. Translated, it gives CASSSGIRRGGEKLFF.

The CDR3 DNA is TGTGCCAGCAGTTACATGGCAGGGGGCACCCTTGAAGCTTTCTTT. This codes for CASSYMAGGTLEAFF. The rearrangement uses TRBV6-5 and TRBJ1-1; 8 nucleotides align to TRBD1. The CDR3 covers 15 residues. The germline gives CDR1 MNHEY, CDR2 SVGAGI. V shed 2 bases, J shed 7 bases, and the junction held 9 bases outside the gene matches.

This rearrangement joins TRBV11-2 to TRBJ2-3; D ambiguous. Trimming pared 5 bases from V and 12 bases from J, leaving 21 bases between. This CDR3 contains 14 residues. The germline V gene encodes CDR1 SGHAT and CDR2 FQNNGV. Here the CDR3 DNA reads TGTGCCAGCAGCCTCCAGACTTCGTCCCAAGCTCAGTATTTT. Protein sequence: CASSLQTSSQAQYF.

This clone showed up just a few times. CDR3 sequence reads: CASSLLSGANQETQYF. CDR3 nucleotide sequence: TGTGCCAGCAGCCTACTAAGCGGGGCGAACCAAGAGACCCAGTACTTC. The chain carries TRBV14 and TRBJ2-5; 7 nucleotides line up with TRBD2. The length of the CDR3 is 16 residues. CDR1 is SGHDN, CDR2 FVKESK, per germline. J gave up 0 bases and V 4 bases, and 8 bases lay outside the gene matches.

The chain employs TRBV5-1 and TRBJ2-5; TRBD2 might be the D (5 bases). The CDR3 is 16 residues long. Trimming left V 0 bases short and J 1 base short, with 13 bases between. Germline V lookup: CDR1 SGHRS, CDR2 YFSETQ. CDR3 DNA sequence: TGCGCCAGCAGCTTGGAAGGCTCGAGGGCCCAAGAGACCCAGTACTTC. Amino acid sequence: CASSLEGSRAQETQYF.

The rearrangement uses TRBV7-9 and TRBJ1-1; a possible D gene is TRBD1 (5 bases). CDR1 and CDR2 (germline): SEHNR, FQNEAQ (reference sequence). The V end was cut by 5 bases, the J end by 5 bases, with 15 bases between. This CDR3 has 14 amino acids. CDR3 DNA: TGTGCCAGCAGCCCCGTGGCGGGGGGTACTGAAGCTTTCTTT. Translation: CASSPVAGGTEAFF.

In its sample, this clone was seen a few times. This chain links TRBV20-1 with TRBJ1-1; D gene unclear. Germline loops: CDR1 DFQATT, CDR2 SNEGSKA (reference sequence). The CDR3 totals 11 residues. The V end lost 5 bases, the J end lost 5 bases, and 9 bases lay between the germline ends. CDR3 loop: CSAPGATEAFF. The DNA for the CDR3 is TGCAGTGCTCCCGGAGCGACTGAAGCTTTCTTT.

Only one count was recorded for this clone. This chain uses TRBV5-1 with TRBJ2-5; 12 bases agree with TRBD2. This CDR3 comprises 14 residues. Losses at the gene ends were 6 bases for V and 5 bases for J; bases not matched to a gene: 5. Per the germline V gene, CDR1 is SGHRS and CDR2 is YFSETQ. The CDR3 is CASNGLAGMETQYF. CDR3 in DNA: TGCGCCAGCAATGGACTAGCGGGAATGGAGACCCAGTACTTC.

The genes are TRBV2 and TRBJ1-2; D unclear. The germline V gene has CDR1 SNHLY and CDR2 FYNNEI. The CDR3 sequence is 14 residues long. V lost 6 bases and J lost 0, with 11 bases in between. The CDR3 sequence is CASRGGPANYGYTF. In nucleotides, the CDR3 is TGTGCCAGCAGGGGTGGGCCAGCTAACTATGGCTACACCTTC.

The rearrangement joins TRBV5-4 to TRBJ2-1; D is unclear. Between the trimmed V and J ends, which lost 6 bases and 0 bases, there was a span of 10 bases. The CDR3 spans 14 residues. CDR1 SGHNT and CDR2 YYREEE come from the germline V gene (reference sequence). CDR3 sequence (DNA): TGTGCCAGCACCCCCGAAAGCTCCTACAATGAGCAGTTCTTC. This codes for CASTPESSYNEQFF.

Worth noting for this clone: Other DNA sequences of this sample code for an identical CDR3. The CDR3 spells CASSPPGNTIYF. The CDR3 nucleotides read TGTGCCAGCAGCCCGCCTGGAAACACCATATATTTT. This rearrangement joins TRBV7-9 to TRBJ1-3; D is unresolved. The germline CDR1 and CDR2 sequences are SEHNR and FQNEAQ (reference sequence). This CDR3 has 12 amino acids. With 5 bases removed from V and 2 bases from J, the gap between germline ends came to 4 bases. Combining the CDR3 with reference TRBV7-9 and TRBJ1-3 gives the whole variable domain DTGVSQNPRHKITKRGQNVTFRCDPISEHNRLYWYRQTLGQGPEFLTYFQNEAQLEKSRLLSDRFSAERPKGSFSTLEIQRTEQGDSAMYLCASSPPGNTIYFGEGSWLTVV.

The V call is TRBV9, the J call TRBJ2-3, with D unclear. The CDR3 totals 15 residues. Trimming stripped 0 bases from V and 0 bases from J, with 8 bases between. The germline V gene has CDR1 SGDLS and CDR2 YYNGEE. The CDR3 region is CASSVGSSSTDTQYF. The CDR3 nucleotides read TGTGCCAGCAGCGTAGGGTCCTCTAGCACAGATACGCAGTATTTT.

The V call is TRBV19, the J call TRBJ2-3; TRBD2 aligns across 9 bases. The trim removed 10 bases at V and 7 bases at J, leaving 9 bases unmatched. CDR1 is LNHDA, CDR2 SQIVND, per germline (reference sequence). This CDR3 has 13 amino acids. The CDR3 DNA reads TGTGCCACTTCTAGCGGGAAGTTGAATACGCAGTATTTT. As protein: CATSSGKLNTQYF.

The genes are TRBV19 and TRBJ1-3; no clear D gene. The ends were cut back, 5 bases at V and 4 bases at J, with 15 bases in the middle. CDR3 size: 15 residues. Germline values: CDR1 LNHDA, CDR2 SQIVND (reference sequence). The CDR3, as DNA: TGTGCCAGTAGTGTCGGACGGAAAGTAGGAAACACCATATATTTT. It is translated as CASSVGRKVGNTIYF.

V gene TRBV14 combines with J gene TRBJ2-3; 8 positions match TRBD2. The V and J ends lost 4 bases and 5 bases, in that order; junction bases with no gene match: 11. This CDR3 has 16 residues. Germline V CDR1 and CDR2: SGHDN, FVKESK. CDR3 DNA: TGTGCCAGCAGCCCTCTATCGGGGGGGGCAGGAGATACGCAGTATTTT. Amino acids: CASSPLSGGAGDTQYF.

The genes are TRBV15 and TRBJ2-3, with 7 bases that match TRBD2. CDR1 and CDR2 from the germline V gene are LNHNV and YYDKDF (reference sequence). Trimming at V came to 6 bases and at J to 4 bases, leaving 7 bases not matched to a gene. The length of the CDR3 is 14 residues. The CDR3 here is CATRSSGAADTQYF. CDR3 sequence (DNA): TGTGCCACCAGATCCAGCGGGGCCGCAGATACGCAGTATTTT.

CDR3 amino acids: CAISPDTGNTDTQYF. Written as DNA, the CDR3 is TGTGCCATCAGTCCCGACACAGGCAACACAGATACGCAGTATTTT. This chain joins TRBV10-3 and TRBJ2-3, with D possibly TRBD1 on 5 matching bases. The V and J ends lost 5 bases and 2 bases respectively, with 14 bases between them. Germline V gene data show CDR1 as ENHRY and CDR2 as SYGVKD. The CDR3 runs to 15 residues.